Following are 28 T cell receptor beta chains from one sample sequenced in a study of T cell repertoires in cytomegalovirus infection. Their specific antigens are unknown. TCRdb reanalysed the reads using MiXCR and keeps one entry per CDR3 protein. This sample yields approximately 730,000 distinct CDR3 sequences, of which around a third are seen a single time; about 20% belongs to the top ten. The sequencing used cultured PBMCs, collected from culture after CMV antigen stimulation. Source of these receptors: a human donor in good health (CMV status not recorded). Some clones in this sample may be carry-over from other donors' samples.

J is TRBJ2-1 and V is TRBV27; weak D call: TRBD2 (6 bases). V lost 0 bases, J lost 1 base, and 7 bases lay in between. The V gene's germline CDR1 is MNHEY and CDR2 SMNVEV (reference sequence). The CDR3 sequence is 15 residues long. The CDR3 coding sequence is TGTGCCAGCAGTTTATCTCGGGAGTCCTACAATGAGCAGTTCTTC. This gives the protein CASSLSRESYNEQFF.

The V call is TRBV18, the J call TRBJ2-5; D gene ambiguous. The CDR3 covers 17 residues. Germline-derived CDR1 and CDR2 are KGHSH and LQKENI. Trimming cost V 2 bases and J 2 bases, with 18 bases left between them. The DNA for the CDR3 is TGTGCCAGCTCACCATTCGGCCTACCCCCCAGACAAGAGACCCAGTACTTC. Its translation is CASSPFGLPPRQETQYF.

The chain links TRBV7-9 to TRBJ2-7, with 8 bases that match TRBD2. The germline V gene encodes CDR1 SEHNR and CDR2 FQNEAQ (reference sequence). This CDR3 contains 14 residues. V shed 5 bases, J shed 3 bases, and the junction held 6 bases outside the gene matches. CDR3 sequence: CASSLPGGGYEQYF. The CDR3 DNA sequence: TGTGCCAGCAGCCTACCGGGGGGGGGCTACGAGCAGTACTTC. The variable domain in full, completed from reference TRBV7-9 and TRBJ2-7, reads DTGVSQNPRHKITKRGQNVTFRCDPISEHNRLYWYRQTLGQGPEFLTYFQNEAQLEKSRLLSDRFSAERPKGSFSTLEIQRTEQGDSAMYLCASSLPGGGYEQYFGPGTRLTVT.

Only a few counts were recorded for this clonotype. The chain is built from TRBV6-8 and TRBJ1-6; 9 bases map to TRBD1. The CDR3 spans 15 residues. Germline lookup yields CDR1 MNHGY and CDR2 SAAAGT. Trimming at V came to 6 bases and at J to 6 bases, leaving 6 bases not matched to a gene. The CDR3 spells CASRHTTGGNSPLHF. The CDR3 DNA is TGTGCCAGCAGACACACGACAGGGGGTAATTCACCCCTCCACTTT.

The table lists this clonotype with many counts. CDR3 nucleotide sequence: TGTGCCAGCAGTTACCTGGCGGGATTCGGGCATTCACCCCTCCACTTT. Translation: CASSYLAGFGHSPLHF. The rearrangement uses TRBV6-5 and TRBJ1-6; D remains ambiguous. The CDR3 contains 16 residues. Germline V gene data show CDR1 as MNHEY and CDR2 as SVGAGI. V was clipped by 2 bases and J by 8 bases, with 16 bases between them.

This clonotype turned up a few times. The chain recombines TRBV7-2 with TRBJ2-2, with unresolved D. The CDR3 runs 15 residues. Germline CDR1 SGHTA, CDR2 FQGNSA. V dropped 0 bases and J dropped 5 bases, with 10 bases sitting between them. CDR3 region: CASSLAPVVTGELFF. CDR3 in DNA: TGTGCCAGCAGCTTAGCCCCAGTCGTAACCGGGGAGCTGTTTTTT.

This clonotype was counted a few times. The chain combines TRBV7-2 with TRBJ2-5; D gene ambiguous. The CDR3 extends over 16 amino acids. Germline CDR1 reads SGHTA; CDR2 reads FQGNSA. V was shortened by 1 base and J by 5 bases, with 17 bases between the two germline ends. The CDR3 spells CASSLVRKGPGETQYF. The CDR3 DNA follows: TGTGCCAGCAGCTTAGTAAGGAAAGGCCCTGGGGAGACCCAGTACTTC.

This chain links TRBV12-3 or TRBV12-4 with TRBJ1-5, with D unclear. There are 14 residues in the CDR3. V lost 5 bases and J 3 bases, leaving 11 bases between the germline ends. The CDR3 nucleotides read TGTGCCAGCAGTACCGGCCTCATCAATCAGCCCCAGCATTTT. It codes for CASSTGLINQPQHF.

This chain joins TRBV6-2 or TRBV6-3 and TRBJ2-1, with 8 bases aligning to TRBD1. V lost 5 bases and J lost 7; bases outside the gene matches: 22. The CDR3 spans 19 residues. The germline V gene has CDR1 MNHEY and CDR2 SVGEGT. The CDR3 sequence: CASSQRGYRDTRQGNEQFF. The CDR3 region has the DNA TGTGCCAGCAGTCAGAGGGGGTACCGGGACACCAGACAGGGGAATGAGCAGTTCTTC.

This chain connects TRBV20-1 to TRBJ2-3; D remains unclear. Germline V gene data show CDR1 as DFQATT and CDR2 as SNEGSKA (reference sequence). The CDR3 contains 14 residues. The V end was cut by 6 bases, the J end by 0 bases, with 13 bases between. CDR3 nucleotide sequence: TGCAGTGCCCCCCAAGGCGAGAGCACAGATACGCAGTATTTT. It is translated as CSAPQGESTDTQYF.

This clonotype was detected only a few times. The J gene is TRBJ1-1, the V gene TRBV18; D is undetermined. Germline-derived CDR1 and CDR2 are KGHSH and LQKENI. The CDR3 runs to 11 residues. V was trimmed by 2 bases and J by 7 bases, leaving 5 bases between them. The CDR3 DNA follows: TGTGCCAGCTCACCAGGATATGAAGCTTTCTTT. Its protein is CASSPGYEAFF.

In its sample, this clonotype was seen a few times. The chain has TRBV19 and TRBJ2-1, with 11 bases identical to TRBD1. V gave up 0 bases and J gave up 9 bases; unmatched junction bases: 16. CDR1 is LNHDA, CDR2 SQIVND, per germline (reference sequence). The length of the CDR3 is 19 residues. CDR3 amino acids: CASSIDLWVGTGGKGEQFF. The DNA of the CDR3 is TGTGCCAGTAGTATAGATCTATGGGTGGGGACAGGGGGAAAGGGTGAGCAGTTCTTC.

A few counts support this clonotype. The V call is TRBV20-1, the J call TRBJ2-1; TRBD2 matches at 15 bases. With V trimmed by 3 bases and J by 4 bases, 10 bases remained unmatched. The CDR3 has 18 residues. The germline gives CDR1 DFQATT, CDR2 SNEGSKA (reference sequence). CDR3 DNA: TGCAGTGCTAGGGGACTAGCGGGAGGCCGAGCGCCATACAATGAGCAGTTCTTC. Amino acid sequence: CSARGLAGGRAPYNEQFF.

V gene TRBV6-2 or TRBV6-3 combines with J gene TRBJ2-4; weak D call: TRBD2 (6 bases). With 6 bases removed from V and 4 bases from J, the gap between germline ends came to 22 bases. CDR3 length equals 17 residues. The germline CDR1 and CDR2 sequences are MNHEY and SVGEGT. The CDR3 DNA reads TGTGCCAGCAGACACCGGGACTTCGTAGAGGGTAAAAACATTCAGTACTTC. Amino acid sequence: CASRHRDFVEGKNIQYF.

Only a few counts were recorded for this clonotype. The chain uses TRBV7-2 and TRBJ1-2; D is unresolved. The CDR3 runs 13 residues. Germline CDR1 SGHTA, CDR2 FQGNSA. V dropped 4 bases and J dropped 4 bases, with 10 bases sitting between them. Here the CDR3 reads CASSSGPAYGYTF. The CDR3 coding sequence is TGTGCCAGCAGCTCCGGGCCTGCCTATGGCTACACCTTC.

The rearrangement links TRBV5-6 to TRBJ2-7, with D unresolved. The CDR3 runs 14 residues. The germline V gene has CDR1 SGHDT and CDR2 YYEEEE. V was shortened by 0 bases and J by 5 bases, with 12 bases between the two germline ends. CDR3 in amino acids: CASSLGHGFHEQYF. The CDR3 nucleotides read TGTGCCAGCAGCTTGGGCCATGGGTTCCACGAGCAGTACTTC.

There are many counts of this clonotype. The V and J genes are TRBV7-2 and TRBJ2-1, with unresolved D. V was shortened by 5 bases and J by 0 bases, with 5 bases between the two germline ends. The CDR3 has 13 residues. Germline V gene sequence: CDR1 SGHTA, CDR2 FQGNSA. The CDR3 is CASSPSSYNEQFF. CDR3 nucleotides: TGTGCCAGCAGCCCGAGCTCCTACAATGAGCAGTTCTTC.

The genes are TRBV4-3 and TRBJ2-1; a possible D gene is TRBD2 (6 bases). Trimming stripped 0 bases from V and 2 bases from J, with 8 bases between. The germline CDR1 and CDR2 sequences are LGHNA and YSLEER. The CDR3 length is 15 residues. CDR3 sequence: CASSQDGGAYNEQFF. The CDR3 DNA reads as TGCGCCAGCAGCCAAGATGGCGGGGCCTACAATGAGCAGTTCTTC.

The chain uses TRBV18 and TRBJ1-4; 7 nucleotides line up with TRBD1. CDR1 and CDR2 (germline): KGHSH, LQKENI. V lost 2 bases and J lost 6; bases outside the gene matches: 3. This CDR3 comprises 14 residues. The CDR3 DNA follows: TGTGCCAGCTCACCAGGGACAGCCGATGAAAAACTGTTTTTT. Translated: CASSPGTADEKLFF.

The chain links TRBV6-5 to TRBJ1-2; a possible D gene is TRBD1 (6 bases). V dropped 6 bases and J dropped 0 bases, with 20 bases sitting between them. CDR1 MNHEY and CDR2 SVGAGI come from the germline V gene. The CDR3 extends over 17 amino acids. The CDR3 loop is CASRGGDPAAANYGYTF. CDR3 nucleotide sequence: TGTGCCAGCAGAGGGGGGGACCCGGCGGCTGCTAACTATGGCTACACCTTC.

There are a few counts of this clonotype. The gene calls are TRBV6-5 and TRBJ2-1; D is unclear. Germline V CDR1 and CDR2: MNHEY, SVGAGI. The CDR3 is 13 amino acids. The V end lost 2 bases, the J end lost 4 bases, and 6 bases lay between the germline ends. The CDR3 DNA follows: TGTGCCAGCAGTTACGATGGATACAATGAGCAGTTCTTC. Encoded protein: CASSYDGYNEQFF.

In its sample, this clonotype was seen a few times. This chain's CDR3 is CASSPPGNSYEQYF. In DNA, the CDR3 is TGTGCCAGCTCACCACCGGGGAACTCCTACGAGCAGTACTTC. V is TRBV18 and J is TRBJ2-7, with D uncertain. CDR1 KGHSH and CDR2 LQKENI come from the germline V gene. V lost 0 bases to trimming and J lost 0 bases, with 6 bases between them. The CDR3 is 14 residues long.

This clonotype was seen only once. V gene TRBV12-3 or TRBV12-4 combines with J gene TRBJ1-5; 9 bases align to TRBD1. The CDR3 runs to 15 residues. J gave up 7 bases and V 6 bases, and 10 bases lay outside the gene matches. This CDR3 is CASSPLGQGRQPQHF. CDR3 in DNA: TGTGCCAGCAGCCCCCTGGGACAGGGACGACAGCCCCAGCATTTT.

The chain is built from TRBV7-2 and TRBJ2-5, with TRBD2 identical over 7 bases. CDR1 SGHTA and CDR2 FQGNSA come from the germline V gene. The CDR3 totals 14 residues. Trimming took 6 bases from V and 4 from J; bases not matched to a gene: 8. The CDR3 DNA follows: TGTGCCAGCAGTTCCGCCTGGGGGGGAGAGACCCAGTACTTC. Translating gives CASSSAWGGETQYF.

The chain couples TRBV10-1 to TRBJ2-3, with 14 bases lining up with TRBD2. Losses at the gene ends were 6 bases for V and 11 bases for J; bases not matched to a gene: 7. The CDR3 length is 14 residues. Germline lookup yields CDR1 WNHNN and CDR2 SYGVQD (reference sequence). CDR3 nucleotide sequence: TGCGCCAGCAGGGAAGGGACTAGCGGGAGTCGGCAGTATTTT. Its translation is CASREGTSGSRQYF.

The rearrangement uses TRBV7-4 and TRBJ1-5; possible D gene TRBD1, 6 bases. The CDR3 consists of 14 residues. The germline V gene has CDR1 SGHVT and CDR2 SQSDAQ. The V gene lost 5 bases and the J gene lost 4 bases, with 12 bases spanning the gap. The DNA of the CDR3 is TGTGCCAGCAGCGATGGACAGAGAAATCAGCCCCAGCATTTT. Translation: CASSDGQRNQPQHF.

The rearrangement joins TRBV12-3 or TRBV12-4 to TRBJ2-7; 9 nucleotides line up with TRBD1. This CDR3 contains 15 residues. The V segment lost 3 bases and the J segment 4 bases; nucleotides outside the gene matches: 7. CDR3 sequence (DNA): TGTGCCAGCAGTTTCGGGGACAGGGCGTATTACGAGCAGTACTTC. Translating it yields CASSFGDRAYYEQYF.

In its sample, this clonotype was seen once. This sequence joins TRBV7-6 and TRBJ2-4, with D possibly being TRBD2 (6 bases). Trimming cost V 3 bases and J 0 bases, with 12 bases left between them. The CDR3 loop spans 16 amino acids. Looked up from germline, CDR1 is SGHVS and CDR2 is FNYEAQ. CDR3 residues: CASSFSGVRAKNIQYF. The CDR3, as DNA: TGTGCCAGCAGCTTTTCGGGGGTTCGAGCCAAAAACATTCAGTACTTC.